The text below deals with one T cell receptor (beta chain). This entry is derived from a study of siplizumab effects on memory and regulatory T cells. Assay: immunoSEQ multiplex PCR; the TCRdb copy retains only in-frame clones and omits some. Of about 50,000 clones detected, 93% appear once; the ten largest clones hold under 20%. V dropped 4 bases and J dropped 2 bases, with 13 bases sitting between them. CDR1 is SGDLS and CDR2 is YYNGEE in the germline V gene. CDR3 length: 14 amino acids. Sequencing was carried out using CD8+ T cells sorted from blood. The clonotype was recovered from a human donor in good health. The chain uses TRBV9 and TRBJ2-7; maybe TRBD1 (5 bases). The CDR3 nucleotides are TGTGCCAGCAGCCAAGACAGCCGACCCTACGAGCAGTACTTC. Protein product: CASSQDSRPYEQYF. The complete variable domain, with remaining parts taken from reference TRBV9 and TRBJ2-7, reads DSGVTQTPKHLITATGQRVTLRCSPRSGDLSVYWYQQSLDQGLQFLIQYYNGEERAKGNILERFSAQQFPDLHSELNLSSLELGDSALYFCASSQDSRPYEQYFGPGTRLTVT.